This T cell receptor (beta chain) comes out of a study of cytomegalovirus exposure and HLA in healthy donors. It was with 60 Vbeta and 13 Jbeta primers that the PCR ran. The assay was immunoSEQ multiplex PCR, and TCRdb's table has in-frame clones only and misses some. The repertoire holds about 200,000 clones, with roughly 78% as singletons. CDR3 length: 15 residues. CDR1 is SEHNR and CDR2 is FQNEAQ in the germline V gene (reference sequence). With 0 bases removed from V and 11 bases from J, the gap between germline ends came to 19 bases. Input material: PBMCs. The J gene is TRBJ1-1, the V gene TRBV7-9; no firm D call. This sequence was found in a woman aged 25 to 39 in good health and CMV-seropositive. CDR3 sequence reads: CASSLAEGKGPGAFF. DNA for the CDR3: TGTGCCAGCAGCTTAGCGGAGGGAAAGGGCCCTGGGGCTTTCTTT.